The 15 T cell receptor beta chains in this list originate from one sample, sequenced in a study of T cells in Graves' hyperthyroidism and ophthalmopathy. TCR beta CDR3 regions were amplified from RNA. HTBI primers were employed in a first-round RT-PCR of the TCR CDR3. In TCRdb, the multiplex PCR reads were re-called with MiXCR into one record per CDR3 protein. This sample has a few hundred thousand distinct CDR3 sequences, with around 20% found just once. What was sequenced was blood. These receptors all come from a man between 18 and 35 years old with Graves' hyperthyroidism.

A single count supports this clonotype. This chain joins TRBV10-1 and TRBJ2-7; TRBD2 matches 8 bases. The CDR3 length is 14 residues. Per the germline V gene, CDR1 is WNHNN and CDR2 is SYGVQD (reference sequence). After removal of 7 bases from V and 0 bases from J, the junction contained 5 bases not matched to a gene. CDR3: CASNFSGSSYEQYF. The CDR3 nucleotides are TGCGCCAGCAATTTCAGCGGGAGCTCCTACGAGCAGTACTTC.

This clonotype was observed at least ten times. This chain links TRBV11-2 with TRBJ2-2; D gene uncertain. In germline, CDR1 is SGHAT, CDR2 FQNNGV. The CDR3 covers 15 residues. Trimming removed 5 bases at V and 6 bases at J, with 16 bases between. The CDR3 protein is CASSPRAGASGELFF. The CDR3 DNA follows: TGTGCCAGCAGCCCAAGGGCCGGAGCCTCCGGGGAGCTGTTTTTT.

V is TRBV3-1 and J is TRBJ1-5; tentatively, D is TRBD1 (6 bases). Germline loops: CDR1 LGHDT, CDR2 YNNKEL (reference sequence). This CDR3 is 14 amino acids long. Trimming removed 5 bases from V and 4 bases from J, with 12 bases in between. The CDR3 coding sequence is TGTGCCAGCAGCGCCTACCAGGGGAATCAGCCCCAGCATTTT. The encoded protein is CASSAYQGNQPQHF.

A few counts support this clonotype. The chain has TRBV11-2 and TRBJ2-7, with TRBD1 identical over 9 bases. Trimming took 5 bases from V and 2 from J; bases not matched to a gene: 10. The germline V gene encodes CDR1 SGHAT and CDR2 FQNNGV. The CDR3 runs 16 residues. DNA for the CDR3: TGTGCCAGCAGCCTAAGGCCAGGGACAGGGACCTACGAGCAGTACTTC. Translated: CASSLRPGTGTYEQYF.

In this sample, this clonotype turned up many times. At one boundary the junction diverges from the germline segment, which might be a read error. CDR3 bases: TGTGCCAGCAGCCTAGAAGGGAACGCTGAAGCTTTCTTT. This sequence encodes CASSLEGNAEAFF. The chain uses TRBV7-2 and TRBJ1-1; no definite D call. The CDR3 spans 13 residues. Germline lookup yields CDR1 SGHTA and CDR2 FQGNSA.

There are many counts of this clonotype. V gene TRBV11-1 combines with J gene TRBJ1-1; perhaps TRBD1 as D (5 bases). V lost 5 bases to trimming and J lost 0 bases, with 19 bases between them. CDR3 length: 17 residues. The V gene's germline CDR1 is SGHAT and CDR2 FQDESV (reference sequence). The CDR3 region has the DNA TGTGCCAGCAGCACAGACCGGGACGGGTACATGAACACTGAAGCTTTCTTT. This sequence encodes CASSTDRDGYMNTEAFF.

V is TRBV6-2 or TRBV6-3 and J is TRBJ1-5; D may be TRBD1 (5 bases). This CDR3 region has 13 residues. V was shortened by 2 bases and J by 5 bases, with 7 bases between the two germline ends. CDR1 and CDR2 (germline): MNHEY, SVGEGT. CDR3 coding DNA: TGTGCCAGCAGTTACAGGGGACATCAGCCCCAGCATTTT. Encoded protein: CASSYRGHQPQHF.

Many counts were recorded for this clonotype. The rearrangement uses TRBV6-1 and TRBJ1-1; no clear D gene. Germline V gene lookup returns CDR1 MNHNS and CDR2 SASEGT. The CDR3 consists of 15 residues. Trimming shortened V by 6 bases and J by 7 bases, and 21 bases separated the two germline ends. The CDR3 nucleotides read TGTGCCAGCAGGTTGGGTATCCTCCTCGGTGGTGAAGCTTTCTTT. Translating it yields CASRLGILLGGEAFF.

The chain joins TRBV2 to TRBJ2-5; 7 nucleotides agree with TRBD2. V was clipped by 6 bases and J by 10 bases; unmatched bases: 5. This CDR3 comprises 11 residues. Germline CDR1 SNHLY, CDR2 FYNNEI. CDR3 protein: CASRQSGIQYF. CDR3 in DNA: TGTGCCAGCAGGCAGAGCGGGATCCAGTACTTC. The variable domain in full, completed from reference TRBV2 and TRBJ2-5, reads EPEVTQTPSHQVTQMGQEVILRCVPISNHLYFYWYRQILGQKVEFLVSFYNNEISEKSEIFDDQFSVERPDGSNFTLKIRSTKLEDSAMYFCASRQSGIQYFGPGTRLLVL.

This clonotype was observed many times. V usage is TRBV11-2 and J usage is TRBJ2-7, with TRBD1 identical over 8 bases. CDR3 length equals 17 residues. The V and J ends lost 4 bases and 0 bases, in that order; junction bases with no gene match: 11. Germline lookup yields CDR1 SGHAT and CDR2 FQNNGV. CDR3 amino acids: CASSSVPRTGPSYEQYF. Written as DNA, the CDR3 is TGTGCCAGCAGCTCGGTCCCCCGGACAGGGCCCTCCTACGAGCAGTACTTC.

This clonotype has more than one count but fewer than ten. The chain couples TRBV24-1 to TRBJ1-2; 8 nucleotides line up with TRBD1. V trimming: 8 bases; J trimming: 6 bases; junction bases outside the gene matches: 13. Germline V gene data show CDR1 as KGHDR and CDR2 as SFDVKD. The CDR3 extends over 15 amino acids. The CDR3 DNA reads as TGTGCCACCACCCTATTGAGGGACAGGTCTCATGGCTACACCTTC. Translation: CATTLLRDRSHGYTF.

The chain uses TRBV7-8 and TRBJ2-7; D may be TRBD1 (5 bases). This CDR3 contains 15 residues. With 3 bases removed from V and 0 bases from J, the gap between germline ends came to 12 bases. Per the germline V gene, CDR1 is SGHVS and CDR2 is FQNEAQ. This CDR3 is CASSFEETVSYEQYF. The CDR3 DNA sequence: TGTGCCAGCAGCTTTGAGGAGACAGTCTCCTACGAGCAGTACTTC.

This clonotype has ten or more counts. The V and J genes are TRBV5-1 and TRBJ1-2; D is ambiguous. Germline V gives CDR1 SGHRS, CDR2 YFSETQ. The CDR3 covers 15 residues. Trimming took off 5 bases at V and 3 bases at J, with 17 bases between the two ends. CDR3 nucleotides: TGCGCCAGCAGATCTGGCCCTGGGTCATACTATGGCTACACCTTC. It yields the protein CASRSGPGSYYGYTF.

The chain has TRBV28 and TRBJ1-1; 9 nucleotides line up with TRBD1. The CDR3 contains 14 residues. CDR1 MDHEN and CDR2 SYDVKM come from the germline V gene. Germline trimming cut 7 bases from V and 6 bases from J; bases unmatched to any gene: 9. The CDR3 DNA follows: TGTGCCAGCACCCCACAGGGGGCGTTAGCTGAAGCTTTCTTT. The encoded protein is CASTPQGALAEAFF.

This sequence joins TRBV14 and TRBJ1-2, with a tentative D call TRBD1 (5 bases). The CDR3 spans 15 residues. Germline-derived CDR1 and CDR2 are SGHDN and FVKESK. Trimming took off 2 bases at V and 3 bases at J, with 13 bases between the two ends. In DNA, the CDR3 is TGTGCCAGCAGCCAAAGGCCAGGGTCCCACTATGGCTACACCTTC. It specifies CASSQRPGSHYGYTF.